These 25 T cell receptor beta chains were all obtained from the same sample, sequenced in a study of Tregs in tolerant kidney transplant recipients. The repertoire was sequenced with immunoSEQ multiplex PCR; TCRdb's copy has only in-frame clones and lacks some. The repertoire shows 45,000 to 55,000 clones; the top ten hold roughly 0.85%. Sequenced material: CD4+ T cells from blood, taken before the transplant. These receptors originate from a human donor who received a combined kidney and bone marrow transplant.

Comments on this clone: The read ends 3 residues before the CDR3 terminus; that terminus is restored from the germline J gene. The chain uses TRBV4-2 and TRBJ2-7; D unresolved. V lost 1 base, J lost 2 bases, and 9 bases lay in between. This CDR3 comprises 14 residues. Germline V gives CDR1 LGHNA, CDR2 YNFKEQ. CDR3 bases read: TGTGCCAGCAGCCAAGCCCAAAAGGCCTACGAG. This sequence encodes CASSQAQKAYE. The whole CDR3 region reads CASSQAQKAYEQYF.

Regarding this clone: The read stops 3 residues short of the end of the CDR3; the missing end is completed from the germline J gene. The chain uses TRBV5-1 and TRBJ2-3; 10 bases align to TRBD2. The length of the CDR3 is 16 residues. CDR1 is SGHRS, CDR2 YFSETQ, per germline. J lost 1 base, V lost 0 bases, and 2 bases had no gene match. This chain's CDR3 is CASSLDLAGGTDTQYF. Incomplete CDR3 DNA: TGCGCCAGCAGCTTGGATCTAGCGGGGGGCACAGATACG. The full variable domain, rest sourced from reference TRBV5-1 and TRBJ2-3, is KAGVTQTPRYLIKTRGQQVTLSCSPISGHRSVSWYQQTPGQGLQFLFEYFSETQRNKGNFPGRFSGRQFSNSRSEMNVSTLELGDSALYLCASSLDLAGGTDTQYFGPGTRLTVL.

The sequenced part of the CDR3 DNA is TGTGCCAGCACCCTCGAAAGGGCCTACGAG. This encodes CASTLERAYE. The complete CDR3 reads CASTLERAYEQYF. The chain links TRBV6-2 or TRBV6-3 to TRBJ2-7; D gene uncertain. The read terminates 3 residues before the CDR3 end, so the remaining end is supplied by the germline J gene. CDR1 and CDR2 (germline): MNHEY, SVGEGT. V dropped 7 bases and J dropped 2 bases, with 12 bases sitting between them. This CDR3 has 13 residues.

Concerning this clone: The read ends 3 residues before the CDR3 terminus; that terminus is restored from the germline J gene. The chain is built from TRBV19 and TRBJ1-1; D gene uncertain. Germline V lookup: CDR1 LNHDA, CDR2 SQIVND (reference sequence). V was trimmed by 3 bases and J by 0 bases, leaving 20 bases between them. The CDR3 totals 18 residues. The CDR3 is CASSMRGRILTMNTEAFF. The part of the CDR3 DNA that was read is TGTGCCAGTAGTATGAGAGGGCGCATCCTGACCATGAACACTGAA. The full variable domain, its missing parts supplied by reference TRBV19 and TRBJ1-1, is DGGITQSPKYLFRKEGQNVTLSCEQNLNHDAMYWYRQDPGQGLRLIYYSQIVNDFQKGDIAEGYSVSREKKESFPLTVTSAQKNPTAFYLCASSMRGRILTMNTEAFFGQGTRLTVV.

As regards this clone: The read comes to an end 3 residues before the CDR3 does, leaving the germline J gene to fill in the end. J is TRBJ2-2 and V is TRBV6-1, with a tentative D call TRBD1 (6 bases). V was shortened by 0 bases and J by 7 bases, with 9 bases between the two germline ends. In germline, CDR1 is MNHNS, CDR2 SASEGT. CDR3 length equals 14 residues. The CDR3 bases that were read are TGTGCCAGCAGTGAAGCGAGGGGGATCGGGGAG. It is translated as CASSEARGIGE. The whole CDR3 protein is CASSEARGIGELFF.

CDR3 protein: CASSTTGHSNQPQHF. The DNA read from the CDR3 is TGTGCCAGTAGTACGACAGGGCATAGCAATCAGCCC. This chain joins TRBV19 and TRBJ1-5, with TRBD1 matching over 7 bases. Sequencing ends 3 residues short of the CDR3 end; the germline J gene provides the rest. J lost 0 bases, V lost 4 bases, and 3 bases had no gene match. CDR1 LNHDA and CDR2 SQIVND come from the germline V gene (reference sequence). This CDR3 is built from 15 residues.

As to this clone: The read stops 3 residues short of the end of the CDR3; the missing end is completed from the germline J gene. The V and J genes are TRBV18 and TRBJ2-3; a possible D gene is TRBD2 (6 bases). The CDR3 sequence is 15 residues long. The germline gives CDR1 KGHSH, CDR2 LQKENI. The V gene lost 1 base and the J gene lost 0 bases, with 8 bases spanning the gap. The DNA read from the CDR3 is TGTGCCAGCTCACCACTGGGGACTAGCACAGATACG. Its protein product is CASSPLGTSTDT. The full CDR3 sequence reads CASSPLGTSTDTQYF.

Remarks on this clone: The read terminates 3 residues before the CDR3 end, so the remaining end is supplied by the germline J gene. This chain links TRBV6-1 with TRBJ2-7, with D possibly matching TRBD1 (6 bases). The length of the CDR3 is 13 residues. The germline V and J ends were trimmed by 4 bases and 3 bases, with 10 bases remaining between them. Germline V gives CDR1 MNHNS, CDR2 SASEGT. The CDR3 loop is CASSAQGDYEQYF. The sequenced part of the CDR3 DNA is TGTGCCAGCAGTGCACAGGGTGACTACGAG.

The CDR3 DNA, read in part, is TGCAGTGCCCTGGGGGGACTAAGTACAGATACG. Translation: CSALGGLSTDT. The entire CDR3 sequence reads CSALGGLSTDTQYF. V gene TRBV20-1 combines with J gene TRBJ2-3; 7 positions match TRBD2. The read terminates 3 residues ahead of where the CDR3 ends, so the germline J gene completes it. The germline V gene encodes CDR1 DFQATT and CDR2 SNEGSKA (reference sequence). V gave up 6 bases and J gave up 3 bases; unmatched junction bases: 9. The CDR3 has 14 amino acids.

As concerns this clone: The missing CDR3 end, 3 residues past where the read stops, is filled in from the germline J gene. The chain couples TRBV19 to TRBJ2-1, with TRBD2 identical over 10 bases. CDR1 and CDR2 (germline): LNHDA, SQIVND (reference sequence). This CDR3 has 16 residues. V was pared by 4 bases and J by 9 bases, with 12 bases of the junction left unmatched. The DNA read from the CDR3 is TGTGCCAGTAGTACCCCCCGGGCTAGCGGGAGACCTGAG. Its protein product is CASSTPRASGRPE. The whole CDR3 protein reads CASSTPRASGRPEQFF.

As to this clone: The read terminates 3 residues before the CDR3 end, so the remaining end is supplied by the germline J gene. The chain is built from TRBV4-2 and TRBJ2-7; no clear D gene. The length of the CDR3 is 13 residues. V dropped 0 bases and J dropped 3 bases, with 6 bases sitting between them. The germline V gene has CDR1 LGHNA and CDR2 YNFKEQ. The CDR3 DNA, read in part, is TGTGCCAGCAGCCAAGATACAGACTACGAG. This sequence encodes CASSQDTDYE. The entire CDR3 reads CASSQDTDYEQYF.

The CDR3 sequence: CASSLDSTNEKLFF. The CDR3 DNA, read in part, is TGCGCCAGCAGCTTGGACAGTACTAATGAAAAA. The chain combines TRBV5-1 with TRBJ1-4, with unresolved D. The read is 3 residues too short to cover the CDR3 end, so that end is filled in from the germline J gene. The CDR3 has 14 residues. V lost 0 bases and J lost 2, with 5 bases in between. Germline assignment: CDR1 SGHRS and CDR2 YFSETQ.

A note on this clone: The read terminates 3 residues before the CDR3 end, so the remaining end is supplied by the germline J gene. The rearrangement uses TRBV6-2 or TRBV6-3 and TRBJ2-7; TRBD2 matches at 12 bases. The CDR3 sequence is 14 residues long. V shed 5 bases and J 5 bases; nucleotides not matched to a gene: 4. The V gene's germline CDR1 is MNHEY and CDR2 SVGEGT. Here the CDR3 reads CASSTSGRSHEQYF. The DNA read from the CDR3 is TGTGCCAGCAGTACTAGCGGGAGGAGTCACGAG.

On this clone itself: The read falls 3 residues short of the CDR3 end, and the missing part is taken from the germline J gene. The rearrangement links TRBV30 to TRBJ1-2; TRBD1 is a possible D gene (5 bases). The CDR3 has 12 amino acids. CDR1 and CDR2 from the germline V gene are GTSNPN and SVGIG (reference sequence). The covered CDR3 bases are TGTGCCTGGAGAGGTGGGGGGGAAAGC. Translated, it gives CAWRGGGES. The CDR3 in its entirety is CAWRGGGESYTF.

A remark on this clone: The observed sequence ends 3 residues before the CDR3 terminus, with the missing tail filled in from the germline J gene. The chain has TRBV7-2 and TRBJ2-4, with 7 nucleotides matching TRBD1. CDR1 and CDR2 (germline): SGHTA, FQGNSA. The ends lost 5 bases at V and 3 bases at J; junction bases unmatched: 4. This CDR3 is 14 amino acids long. The part of the CDR3 DNA that was read is TGTGCCAGCAGCGCACGGGACAGCAAAAACATT. This codes for CASSARDSKNI. The whole CDR3 reads CASSARDSKNIQYF.

Note on this clone: The CDR3 end is not reached by the read, which stops 3 residues before it; the germline J gene fills it in. This sequence joins TRBV7-3 and TRBJ2-2; TRBD2 is a possible D gene (6 bases). V gave up 1 base and J gave up 6 bases, with 15 bases separating them. The germline CDR1 and CDR2 sequences are SGHTA and FQGTGA. The CDR3 length is 16 residues. The CDR3 loop reads CASSLNSGPGAGELFF. Partial CDR3 DNA: TGTGCCAGCAGCTTAAACTCCGGACCGGGGGCCGGGGAG.

Points on this clone: The CDR3 extends 3 residues past the end of the read, so its final part is completed from the germline J gene. This rearrangement joins TRBV2 to TRBJ2-7; TRBD2 matches 8 bases. Germline loops: CDR1 SNHLY, CDR2 FYNNEI. CDR3 size: 12 residues. V dropped 11 bases and J dropped 4; count of bases not matched to a gene: 7. CDR3 amino acids: CAGRGVAYEQYF. The CDR3 bases that were read are TGTGCCGGGCGGGGGGTAGCTTACGAG.

To note about this clone: Coverage ceases 3 residues before the CDR3 finishes, and the germline J gene fills in the end. The genes are TRBV7-9 and TRBJ1-6, with D uncertain. The CDR3 consists of 12 residues. The V end lost 5 bases, the J end lost 6 bases, and 5 bases lay between the germline ends. Germline V lookup: CDR1 SEHNR, CDR2 FQNEAQ (reference sequence). CDR3 DNA, as far as it was read: TGTGCCAGCAGCCCCAGTAATTCACCC. It translates to CASSPSNSP. From start to end, the CDR3 is CASSPSNSPLHF.

The covered CDR3 bases are TGTGCCAGCAGCCCAACAGGGGGGTACAATGAG. Protein sequence: CASSPTGGYNE. The entire CDR3 protein is CASSPTGGYNEQFF. This chain connects TRBV7-3 to TRBJ2-1, with 8 bases that match TRBD1. The read ends 3 residues early relative to the CDR3; the germline J gene fills the gap. The V gene's germline CDR1 is SGHTA and CDR2 FQGTGA. CDR3 length: 14 amino acids. Trimming took 5 bases from V and 4 from J; bases not matched to a gene: 4.

The CDR3 bases that were read are TGTGCCAGCTCTCAAGCAGGACAGGGGGGACAGCCC. Translated: CASSQAGQGGQP. Given in full, the CDR3 is CASSQAGQGGQPQHF. The V call is TRBV18, the J call TRBJ1-5; 10 bases line up with TRBD1. Read data end 3 residues before the CDR3 end; the end is taken from the germline J gene. Germline loops: CDR1 KGHSH, CDR2 LQKENI. The CDR3 extends over 15 amino acids. With 6 bases clipped from V and 7 bases from J, the junction kept 9 bases outside the gene matches.

With respect to this clone: Sequencing ends 3 residues short of the CDR3 end; the germline J gene provides the rest. The chain joins TRBV6-2 or TRBV6-3 to TRBJ1-5; maybe TRBD1 (5 bases). The CDR3 extends over 12 amino acids. Germline CDR1 is MNHEY and CDR2 is SVGEGT. Trimming pared 8 bases from V and 5 bases from J, leaving 10 bases between. Here the CDR3 reads CASGGTDQPQHF. The CDR3 bases that were read are TGTGCCAGCGGGGGGACGGATCAGCCC.

About this clone itself: The read is 3 residues too short to cover the CDR3 end, so that end is filled in from the germline J gene. The V gene is TRBV20-1, the J gene TRBJ2-4, with 10 bases fitting TRBD2. The length of the CDR3 is 16 residues. V trimming: 0 bases; J trimming: 3 bases; junction bases outside the gene matches: 5. Germline V gene data show CDR1 as DFQATT and CDR2 as SNEGSKA (reference sequence). CDR3 in amino acids: CSARDPSGRGKNIQYF. Partial CDR3 DNA: TGCAGTGCTAGAGATCCGAGCGGGAGGGGCAAAAACATT.

Comments on this clone: The read stops 3 residues short of the end of the CDR3; the missing end is completed from the germline J gene. The V and J genes are TRBV5-1 and TRBJ1-2, with 8 bases that match TRBD1. J lost 7 bases, V lost 4 bases, and 6 bases had no gene match. Germline values: CDR1 SGHRS, CDR2 YFSETQ. The CDR3 is 13 residues long. The CDR3 protein is CASSPEGQAGYTF. The sequenced part of the CDR3 DNA is TGCGCCAGCAGCCCGGAGGGACAGGCTGGC.

About this clone itself: The read finishes 3 residues shy of the CDR3 end, and the germline J gene is used to complete it. The chain carries TRBV13 and TRBJ2-6; TRBD2 might be the D (6 bases). V was trimmed by 5 bases and J by 4 bases, leaving 12 bases between them. CDR3 length: 15 residues. The V gene's germline CDR1 is PRHDT and CDR2 FYEKMQ (reference sequence). CDR3 in amino acids: CASSQLARGANVLTF. CDR3 DNA, as far as it was read: TGTGCCAGCAGCCAACTAGCCCGGGGGGCCAACGTC. The entire variable domain, with the rest obtained from reference TRBV13 and TRBJ2-6, is as follows: AAGVIQSPRHLIKEKRETATLKCYPIPRHDTVYWYQQGPGQDPQFLISFYEKMQSDKGSIPDRFSAQQFSDYHSELNMSSLELGDSALYFCASSQLARGANVLTFGAGSRLTVL.

Concerning this clone itself: The observed sequence ends 3 residues before the CDR3 terminus, with the missing tail filled in from the germline J gene. The gene calls are TRBV30 and TRBJ1-4, with 7 bases identical to TRBD1. The CDR3 length is 16 residues. The germline CDR1 and CDR2 sequences are GTSNPN and SVGIG (reference sequence). V lost 3 bases and J lost 6; bases outside the gene matches: 13. The CDR3 spells CAWSAKGAGEDEKLFF. The sequenced part of the CDR3 DNA is TGTGCCTGGAGCGCTAAGGGGGCAGGGGAGGATGAAAAA.